This T cell receptor beta chain stems from a study of blood T cell repertoires in COVID-19. Study as a whole: Material from acute and convalescent COVID-19 was sourced from the United States, Italy and Spain. From T cells, B-cell-depleted T cells, or PBMCs came the material, which was cDNA or gDNA.

Under the authors' procedure: Quantification of nucleated cells was approximated via reference gene primer amplification. Clones were read by immunoSEQ multiplex PCR, and TCRdb kept only the in-frame ones, dropping some. The D gene and trimming were derived from the DNA, and the V and J assignments and clone size from that table. The table includes 100,000 to 150,000 clones, over 75% detected once. The V gene lost 3 bases and the J gene lost 0 bases, with 10 bases spanning the gap. This CDR3 has 15 residues. Germline V gene sequence: CDR1 SGHRS, CDR2 YFSETQ. The chain is built from TRBV5-1 and TRBJ2-1; D call uncertain. This clonotype was sampled from a woman aged 55-69 years with acute or convalescent COVID-19. The sample comprised peripheral blood. The CDR3 nucleotides are TGCGCCAGCAGCTCCTTCAAGAGCTCCTACAATGAGCAGTTCTTC. Translation: CASSSFKSSYNEQFF.